What follows is one T cell receptor beta chain and its context. This sample was taken from a study of technical replicates of blood from a few donors. The protocol was immunoSEQ multiplex PCR, while the TCRdb copy is restricted to in-frame clones and leaves out a portion. The top ten clones hold around 0.36% of a sample with 90,000 or so clones, 95% of them seen once. The CDR3 has 15 residues. Germline loops: CDR1 MNHEY, CDR2 SMNVEV (reference sequence). The junction had 9 bases not matched to a gene; V was cut back by 7 bases and J by 1 base. The sequence came from a human donor in good health. Sequenced input: T cells isolated from PBMCs. The chain recombines TRBV27 with TRBJ1-2; 7 bases map to TRBD1. CDR3 region: CASTTTGFINYGYTF. DNA of the CDR3: TGTGCCAGCACTACGACAGGGTTCATTAACTATGGCTACACCTTC.